Described below is a single T cell receptor (beta chain) sequence and its context. The target antigen is unknown. The junction departs from germline at one end; a sequencing error may be responsible. Each 20-30 mg portion of unsorted bulk tissue served as the source for co-extraction of RNA and DNA. Patients underwent surgical resection for primary liver carcinoma. Every tumor sample analyzed contained over 80% viable tumor cells. This entry comes from a study of tumor-infiltrating lymphocytes in primary liver carcinoma. TCR beta cDNA came from about 500 ng total RNA, primed with a constant-region primer. Libraries covering TCR beta were generated through three nested multiplex PCR rounds (using a slightly modified ARM-PCR). Each of the first two PCR rounds ran roughly 9 cycles with TRBV1-TRBV30 forward and C-beta reverse primers. TCRdb ran MiXCR on the multiplex PCR reads and lists one entry per CDR3 protein. Among roughly 100,000 distinct CDR3 sequences listed, roughly 80% were seen once.

The CDR3 runs to 15 residues. Looked up from germline, CDR1 is MNHNS and CDR2 is SASEGT. Whole-study findings and limits: Relative to tumor region pairs, the tumor-adjacent and tumor-blood pairs showed overlap that was lower.

The TCR originated in a man aged 40-49 years with primary liver carcinoma and hepatitis B virus infection. This chain links TRBV6-1 with TRBJ1-5; 7 nucleotides line up with TRBD1. The sequenced sample consisted of liver tumor tissue from sampling region 3. Subset reported: tumor region T3, left-lateral pole. CDR3 residues: CASSGDSFSNQSQHF. As DNA, the CDR3 is TGTGCCAGCAGCGGGGACAGCTTTAGCAATCAGTCCCAGCATTTT.